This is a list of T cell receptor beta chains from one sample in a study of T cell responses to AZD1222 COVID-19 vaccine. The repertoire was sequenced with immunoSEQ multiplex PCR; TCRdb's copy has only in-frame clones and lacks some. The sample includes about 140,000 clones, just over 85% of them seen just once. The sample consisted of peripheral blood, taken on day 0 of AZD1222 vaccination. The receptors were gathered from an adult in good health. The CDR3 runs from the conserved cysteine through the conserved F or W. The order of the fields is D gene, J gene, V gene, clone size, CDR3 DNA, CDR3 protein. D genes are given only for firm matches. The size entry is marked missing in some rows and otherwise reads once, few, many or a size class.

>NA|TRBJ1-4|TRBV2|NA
TGTGCCAGCAGCCCGTATGGGGGATCTGCAACTAATGAAAAACTGTTTTTT
CASSPYGGSATNEKLFF
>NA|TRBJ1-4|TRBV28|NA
TGTGCCAGCAGCTCCGGCGAGATTGCAACTAATGAAAAACTGTTTTTT
CASSSGEIATNEKLFF
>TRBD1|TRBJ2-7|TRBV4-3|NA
TGCGCCAGCAGCCGAGCGGACAGGGACTCCTACGAGCAGTACTTC
CASSRADRDSYEQYF
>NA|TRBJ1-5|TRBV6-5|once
TGTGCCAGCAGTTACTCGAAAGGAGATTCCCCCCAGCATTTT
CASSYSKGDSPQHF
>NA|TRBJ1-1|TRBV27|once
TGTGCCAGCAGTTTATCGACCCGGTTGGGGGCTTTCACTGAAGCTTTCTTT
CASSLSTRLGAFTEAFF
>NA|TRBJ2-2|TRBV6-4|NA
TGTGCCAGCAGTGTCTCCGGGAGCACTACCGGGGAGCTGTTTTTT
CASSVSGSTTGELFF
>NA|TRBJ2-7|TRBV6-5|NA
TGTGCCAGCAGTCCCTTTTCGGGTGAGCAGTACTTC
CASSPFSGEQYF
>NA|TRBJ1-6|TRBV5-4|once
TGTGCCAGCAGCAGCCAGCGCGGGGATTCACCCCTCCACTTT
CASSSQRGDSPLHF
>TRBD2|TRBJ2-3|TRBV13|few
TGTGCCAGCAGCTTCTCGACCCCCCTAGGACTAGCGGGAGAGACGCAGTATTTT
CASSFSTPLGLAGETQYF
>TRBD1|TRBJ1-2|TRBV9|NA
TGTGCCAGCAGCGTAACCCCCGGGACAGGGCCTAACTATGGCTACACCTTC
CASSVTPGTGPNYGYTF
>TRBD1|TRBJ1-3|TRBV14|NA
TGTGCCAGCAGCGAGAGACAGGGTTATGGAAACACCATATATTTT
CASSERQGYGNTIYF
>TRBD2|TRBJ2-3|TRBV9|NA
TGTGCAAGCGGGGGAGGGCCAGAAGATACGCAGTATTTT
CASGGGPEDTQYF
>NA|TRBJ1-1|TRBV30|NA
TGTGCCTGGAGTGTAAGAGGGACTGAAGCTTTCTTT
CAWSVRGTEAFF
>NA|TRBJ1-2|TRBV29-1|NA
TGCAGCGTTGAAGTGGGGAGAGGTGGCTACACCTTC
CSVEVGRGGYTF
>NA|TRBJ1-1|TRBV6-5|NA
TGTGCCACCGTGTACGGGGGGGCGCTGAACACTGAAGCTTTCTTT
CATVYGGALNTEAFF
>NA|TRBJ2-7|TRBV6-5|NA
TGTGCCAGCAGTCCTGAGGGCGGGATCTACGAGCAGTACTTC
CASSPEGGIYEQYF
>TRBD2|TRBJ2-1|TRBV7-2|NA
TGTGCCAGCAGCTTAGTGGGAGGGAGAGGTTGGGATGAGCAGTTCTTC
CASSLVGGRGWDEQFF
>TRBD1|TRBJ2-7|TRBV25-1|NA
TGTGCCAGCAGTTTGACAGGGGGCGCCTACGAGCAGTACTTC
CASSLTGGAYEQYF
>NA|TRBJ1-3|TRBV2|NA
TGTGCCAGCAGCCCACAGGGAGACACCATATATTTT
CASSPQGDTIYF
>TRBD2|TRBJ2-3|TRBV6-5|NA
TGTAGTTATCTAGCGGGAGTTGAAGATACGCAGTATTTT
CSYLAGVEDTQYF
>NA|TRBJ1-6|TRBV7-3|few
TGTGCCAGATCTCGGCGGAATAATTCACCCCTCCACTTT
CARSRRNNSPLHF
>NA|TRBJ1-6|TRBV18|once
TGTGCCAGCTCACCTTCCTATAATTCACCCCTCCACTTT
CASSPSYNSPLHF